The next 17 T cell receptor beta chains were all read from a single sample in a study of beta chain features in type 1 diabetes. Investigators reverse transcribed all isolated RNA, so they sequenced expressed TCRB transcripts. Sequenced by immunoSEQ multiplex PCR; TCRdb stores in-frame clones only, minus some. The data show around 430,000 clones, approximately 31% seen once. Material for sequencing was naive CD4+ T cells from blood. These receptors came from a young man in good health.

This clone was observed a handful of times. The chain is built from TRBV30 and TRBJ1-5; 8 positions match TRBD1. CDR3 length equals 15 residues. Germline lookup yields CDR1 GTSNPN and CDR2 SVGIG (reference sequence). The V gene end was trimmed by 0 bases and the J gene end by 4 bases; junction bases not matched to a gene: 5. The CDR3 loop reads CAWSVRQGLNQPQHF. The CDR3 nucleotides read TGTGCCTGGAGTGTCCGACAGGGGCTAAATCAGCCCCAGCATTTT.

This clone was seen a few times. The chain has TRBV27 and TRBJ2-3; D is perhaps TRBD2 (5 bases). CDR1 and CDR2 from the germline V gene are MNHEY and SMNVEV (reference sequence). Trimming cost V 5 bases and J 1 base, with 19 bases left between them. This CDR3 spans 17 amino acids. The CDR3 region is CASSPAVLVDGTDTQYF. CDR3 in DNA: TGTGCCAGCAGTCCCGCGGTACTAGTGGATGGCACAGATACGCAGTATTTT.

This clone was counted between two and nine times. The gene calls are TRBV10-3 and TRBJ2-1, with D possibly TRBD1 on 6 matching bases. CDR3 length: 14 residues. V lost 6 bases and J 5 bases, leaving 14 bases between the germline ends. The germline gives CDR1 ENHRY, CDR2 SYGVKD. This chain's CDR3 is CAISSDRMNNEQFF. CDR3 DNA sequence: TGTGCCATCAGCTCAGACAGGATGAACAATGAGCAGTTCTTC.

The V and J genes are TRBV15 and TRBJ2-7; possibly TRBD2 for D (6 bases). The ends were cut back, 3 bases at V and 4 bases at J, with 16 bases in the middle. CDR1 LNHNV and CDR2 YYDKDF come from the germline V gene (reference sequence). The CDR3 covers 15 residues. The CDR3 sequence is CATSRGLSGPYEQYF. CDR3 nucleotides: TGTGCCACCAGCAGGGGCCTTAGCGGTCCATACGAGCAGTACTTC.

V and J are TRBV15 and TRBJ1-2; TRBD1 matches at 8 bases. This CDR3 has 16 residues. Germline values: CDR1 LNHNV, CDR2 YYDKDF (reference sequence). The trim removed 0 bases at V and 2 bases at J, leaving 5 bases unmatched. The CDR3 spells CATSRDFDRGNYGYTF. The DNA of the CDR3 is TGTGCCACCAGCAGAGATTTTGACAGGGGAAACTATGGCTACACCTTC.

This clone was found a few times. The chain uses TRBV27 and TRBJ1-2, with TRBD1 identical over 7 bases. The CDR3 totals 15 residues. The germline V gene encodes CDR1 MNHEY and CDR2 SMNVEV (reference sequence). Trimming cost V 5 bases and J 5 bases; bases outside gene matches: 11. CDR3 in amino acids: CASSPTTGREYGYTF. DNA for the CDR3: TGTGCCAGCAGTCCAACGACAGGGAGAGAATATGGCTACACCTTC.

This clone was detected a few times. The V call is TRBV5-6, the J call TRBJ2-7; no clear D gene. Germline V gene lookup returns CDR1 SGHDT and CDR2 YYEEEE. V lost 0 bases and J 3 bases, leaving 13 bases between the germline ends. The CDR3 sequence is 15 residues long. The CDR3 DNA follows: TGTGCCAGCAGCTTGGCCTTACGGCCCCGCTACGAGCAGTACTTC. This sequence encodes CASSLALRPRYEQYF.

The V call is TRBV2, the J call TRBJ2-1; D unresolved. The CDR3 is made up of 13 amino acids. V dropped 8 bases and J dropped 8 bases, with 16 bases sitting between them. In germline, CDR1 is SNHLY, CDR2 FYNNEI. For the CDR3, the DNA is TGTGCCAGCGGAGCGTACCTTAGGGATGAGCAGTTCTTC. As protein: CASGAYLRDEQFF.

J is TRBJ1-5 and V is TRBV30, with 7 bases identical to TRBD1. The trim removed 2 bases at V and 4 bases at J, leaving 5 bases unmatched. Germline V CDR1 and CDR2: GTSNPN, SVGIG (reference sequence). The CDR3 loop spans 14 amino acids. Here the CDR3 reads CAWSRTGLNQPQHF. In DNA, the CDR3 is TGTGCCTGGAGTCGGACAGGTCTAAATCAGCCCCAGCATTTT.

This clone was picked up a small number of times. The rearrangement uses TRBV5-1 and TRBJ2-1; tentatively, D is TRBD2 (5 bases). Germline V gene sequence: CDR1 SGHRS, CDR2 YFSETQ. CDR3 size: 13 residues. Trimming removed 0 bases at V and 7 bases at J, with 8 bases between. The CDR3 DNA is TGCGCCAGCAGCTTGGTGCCGGGGAATGAGCAGTTCTTC. It encodes CASSLVPGNEQFF.

This clone was seen a few times. J is TRBJ1-1 and V is TRBV30, with TRBD1 identical over 11 bases. The germline gives CDR1 GTSNPN, CDR2 SVGIG (reference sequence). The CDR3 runs 16 residues. The trim removed 2 bases at V and 3 bases at J, leaving 8 bases unmatched. DNA for the CDR3: TGTGCCTGGAGTTCCGGGGACAGGGGGTCGGACACTGAAGCTTTCTTT. Translating it yields CAWSSGDRGSDTEAFF.

The chain carries TRBV5-1 and TRBJ2-1, with 10 bases aligning to TRBD2. The CDR3 has 13 residues. J gave up 10 bases and V 4 bases, and 5 bases lay outside the gene matches. The germline V gene has CDR1 SGHRS and CDR2 YFSETQ. The CDR3 nucleotides read TGCGCCAGCAGCCAGCGGGAGGGCCGGGAGCAGTTCTTC. Translated: CASSQREGREQFF.

V gene TRBV29-1 combines with J gene TRBJ1-2; D unresolved. The CDR3 totals 12 residues. CDR1 is SQVTM and CDR2 is ANQGSEA in the germline V gene. Trimming shortened V by 3 bases and J by 4 bases, and 9 bases separated the two germline ends. The CDR3 nucleotides are TGCAGCGTTGACACTGCTACCTATGGCTACACCTTC. Protein: CSVDTATYGYTF.

The chain uses TRBV25-1 and TRBJ2-5; perhaps TRBD1 as D (6 bases). Germline V CDR1 and CDR2: MGHDK, SYGVNS. The V end was cut by 2 bases, the J end by 2 bases, with 18 bases between. The CDR3 loop spans 17 amino acids. This chain's CDR3 is CASSETGLSQVQETQYF. The CDR3 coding sequence is TGTGCCAGCAGTGAAACAGGGCTTTCGCAAGTACAAGAGACCCAGTACTTC.

The chain couples TRBV6-6 to TRBJ1-1; D is undetermined. The CDR3 has 13 amino acids. V was cut by 3 bases and J by 5 bases, with 10 bases left in between. CDR1 and CDR2 (germline): MNHNY, SVGAGI (reference sequence). This CDR3 is CASSYGDWTEAFF. CDR3 DNA: TGTGCCAGCAGTTATGGGGATTGGACTGAAGCTTTCTTT.

This rearrangement joins TRBV5-1 to TRBJ2-1, with 7 bases matching TRBD2. CDR3 length: 15 amino acids. V was clipped by 2 bases and J by 4 bases; unmatched bases: 6. Germline V gene lookup returns CDR1 SGHRS and CDR2 YFSETQ. This CDR3 reads CASSFLAVTYNEQFF. Here the CDR3 DNA reads TGCGCCAGCAGCTTCCTAGCGGTCACTTACAATGAGCAGTTCTTC. The variable domain in full, completed from reference TRBV5-1 and TRBJ2-1, reads KAGVTQTPRYLIKTRGQQVTLSCSPISGHRSVSWYQQTPGQGLQFLFEYFSETQRNKGNFPGRFSGRQFSNSRSEMNVSTLELGDSALYLCASSFLAVTYNEQFFGPGTRLTVL.

CDR3 in amino acids: CASSLRLAGVDTQYF. The CDR3 bases are TGTGCCAGCAGCTTGCGACTAGCGGGAGTAGATACGCAGTATTTT. The chain has TRBV7-8 and TRBJ2-3; 12 bases are a match to TRBD2. V trimming: 3 bases; J trimming: 5 bases; junction bases outside the gene matches: 3. Germline assignment: CDR1 SGHVS and CDR2 FQNEAQ. The CDR3 runs 15 residues.